The clone carrying this T cell receptor (beta chain) occurred many times. Antigen unknown. Time point of the sample: newly diagnosed GD, antithyroid drugs for less than 3 months. The TCR library used RNA extracted from PBMCs. The data derive from a study of regulatory T cells in long-lasting Graves disease. General study points: TRBV28, TRBJ1-2 and TRBJ2-5 were segments that persistent disease favored. With under 3,500 shared public clonotypes, persistent patients exceeded new patients, who shared 950 to 1,000.

According to the study, TCR beta libraries were built with iRepertoire HTBI primers and CDR3-region Arm-PCR. Each CDR3 protein is one row after TCRdb ran MiXCR on the multiplex PCR reads. Of 560,000 or so distinct CDR3 sequences in the sample, 15% to 20% were seen once. The length of the CDR3 is 12 residues. Germline V gives CDR1 SNHLY, CDR2 FYNNEI. Trimming removed 8 bases from V and 11 bases from J; junction bases left unmatched: 10. These same records also appear under a second study, on T cells in Graves' hyperthyroidism and ophthalmopathy. That source adds: HTBI primers were the set used in a first-round RT-PCR of the TCR CDR3. Through a model of 13 V-J features, ophthalmopathy was separated from stable hyperthyroidism.

The chain uses TRBV2 and TRBJ1-1; 8 bases line up with TRBD1. This TCR was recovered from a man aged 18 to 35 with Graves disease. The material was peripheral blood mononuclear cells (PBMCs), obtained at new diagnosis, from a patient treated with antithyroid drugs. The CDR3 nucleotides are TGTGCCAGCTTTCCGGGACAGGTTGTTGCTTTCTTT. Amino acid sequence: CASFPGQVVAFF. The full variable domain, completed using reference TRBV2 and TRBJ1-1, is EPEVTQTPSHQVTQMGQEVILRCVPISNHLYFYWYRQILGQKVEFLVSFYNNEISEKSEIFDDQFSVERPDGSNFTLKIRSTKLEDSAMYFCASFPGQVVAFFGQGTRLTVV.